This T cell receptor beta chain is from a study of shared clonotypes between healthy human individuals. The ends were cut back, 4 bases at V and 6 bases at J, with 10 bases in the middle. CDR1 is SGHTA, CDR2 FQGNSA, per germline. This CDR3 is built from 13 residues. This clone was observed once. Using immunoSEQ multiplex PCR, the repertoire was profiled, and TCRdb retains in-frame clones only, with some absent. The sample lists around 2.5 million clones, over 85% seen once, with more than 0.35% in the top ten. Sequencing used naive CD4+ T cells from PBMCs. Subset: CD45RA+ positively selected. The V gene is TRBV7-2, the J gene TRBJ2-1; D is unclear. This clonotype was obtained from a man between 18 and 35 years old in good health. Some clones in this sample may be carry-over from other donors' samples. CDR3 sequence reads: CASSYTATNEQFF. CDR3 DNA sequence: TGTGCCAGCAGCTACACCGCAACCAATGAGCAGTTCTTC.